This TCR beta chain emerged from a study of blood T cells in healthy people across ages. V was cut by 1 base and J by 3 bases, with 13 bases left in between. The CDR3 loop spans 14 amino acids. Germline V gene sequence: CDR1 DFQATT, CDR2 SNEGSKA (reference sequence). Using a J-beta primer mix together with a sample-barcoded 5' primer, a second PCR was run for roughly 6 to 12 cycles. TCRdb called the 5' RACE reads again in MiXCR, with one record for every CDR3 protein. Of approximately 1.5 million distinct CDR3 sequences listed, almost 35% were seen once; the top ten hold around 11%. This clonotype was recorded a few times.

Sequencing used blood. The chain is built from TRBV20-1 and TRBJ2-7; TRBD2 might be the D (5 bases). The clonotype was recovered from a woman in her 30s in good health. The CDR3 region is CSARVGGEIYEQYF. In DNA, the CDR3 is TGCAGTGCTAGAGTAGGTGGGGAGATCTACGAGCAGTACTTC.